These 2 T cell receptor beta chains were all obtained from the same sample, sequenced in a study of blood T cell repertoires in COVID-19. Profiling relied on immunoSEQ multiplex PCR, and the TCRdb table lists in-frame clones only, not all of them. The profile shows about 230,000 clones, about nine tenths of them singletons. The sequencing sample was made of peripheral blood. Receptors were obtained from a man aged 45 to 65 with COVID-19, enrolled during active disease.

The CDR3 bases are TGTGCCAGCAGTCCTCCGGGACAGGGGGCTTTTAACTATGGCTACACCTTC. It codes for CASSPPGQGAFNYGYTF. The V gene is TRBV28, the J gene TRBJ1-2, with 12 bases identical to TRBD1. This CDR3 region has 17 residues. Germline V gene sequence: CDR1 MDHEN, CDR2 SYDVKM. Losses at the gene ends were 5 bases for V and 1 base for J; bases not matched to a gene: 8.

V usage is TRBV13 and J usage is TRBJ2-7, with D maybe TRBD1 (7 bases). V gave up 3 bases and J gave up 2 bases, with 14 bases separating them. Germline V gives CDR1 PRHDT, CDR2 FYEKMQ (reference sequence). This CDR3 is 15 amino acids long. The CDR3 reads CASSFGRDSAYEQYF. CDR3 coding DNA: TGTGCCAGCAGCTTCGGGCGGGACAGCGCCTACGAGCAGTACTTC.